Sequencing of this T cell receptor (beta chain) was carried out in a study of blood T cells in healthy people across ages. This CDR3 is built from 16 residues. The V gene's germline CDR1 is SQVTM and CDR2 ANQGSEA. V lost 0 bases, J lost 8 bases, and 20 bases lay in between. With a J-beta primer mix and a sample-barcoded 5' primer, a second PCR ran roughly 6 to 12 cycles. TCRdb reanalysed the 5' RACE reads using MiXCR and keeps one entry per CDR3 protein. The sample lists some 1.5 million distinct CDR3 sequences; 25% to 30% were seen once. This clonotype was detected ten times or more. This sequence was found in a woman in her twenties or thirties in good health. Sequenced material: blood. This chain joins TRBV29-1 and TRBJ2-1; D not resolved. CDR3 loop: CSVEDIRTPKMDEQFF. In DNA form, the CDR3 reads TGCAGCGTTGAAGATATCCGGACCCCAAAGATGGATGAGCAGTTCTTC.